The present TCR beta chain was sequenced within a study of blood T cell repertoires in COVID-19. Per germline, CDR1 SGHAT and CDR2 FQNNGV. V was pared by 5 bases and J by 9 bases, with 7 bases of the junction left unmatched. The CDR3 is 15 amino acids. The assay was immunoSEQ multiplex PCR, and TCRdb's table has in-frame clones only and misses some. The table shows around 300,000 clones, with 70% to 90% occurring only once. This clonotype originated in a woman aged 65 to 85 with COVID-19, enrolled during active disease. V usage is TRBV11-2 and J usage is TRBJ2-1; 13 nucleotides match TRBD2. The sample taken for sequencing was peripheral blood. Here the CDR3 DNA reads TGTGCCAGCAGCCTGACTAGCGGGGGGCTGAGTGAGCAGTTCTTC. Translated: CASSLTSGGLSEQFF.